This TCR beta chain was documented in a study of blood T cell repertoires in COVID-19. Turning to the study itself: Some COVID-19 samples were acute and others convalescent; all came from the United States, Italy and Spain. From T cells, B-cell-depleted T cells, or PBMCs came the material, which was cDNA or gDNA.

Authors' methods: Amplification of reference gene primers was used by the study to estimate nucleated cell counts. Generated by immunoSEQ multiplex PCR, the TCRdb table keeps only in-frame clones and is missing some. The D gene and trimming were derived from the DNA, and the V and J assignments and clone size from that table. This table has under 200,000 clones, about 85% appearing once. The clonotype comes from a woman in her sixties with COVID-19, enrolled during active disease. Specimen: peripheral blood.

The CDR3 DNA follows: TGTGCCAGCTCACTAACTAGCCCGGGCCCCAATGAGCAGTTCTTC. This encodes CASSLTSPGPNEQFF. V usage is TRBV18 and J usage is TRBJ2-1, with D possibly TRBD2 on 6 matching bases. The ends were cut back, 4 bases at V and 6 bases at J, with 16 bases in the middle. This CDR3 has 15 amino acids. CDR1 and CDR2 (germline): KGHSH, LQKENI.